These T cell receptor beta chains were read from a single sample in a study of blood T cell repertoires in COVID-19. Here immunoSEQ multiplex PCR was the method, and the copy in TCRdb shows in-frame clones only, minus some. This table has 150,000 to 200,000 clones, roughly 80% appearing once. Sequencing was done on a sample of peripheral blood. These receptors all stem from a man between 60 and 70 years old with active or convalescent COVID-19. CDR3s include the opening cysteine and the closing phenylalanine or tryptophan. A D gene is named only where the DNA matches it firmly. The size entry is marked missing in some rows and otherwise reads once, few, many or a size class.

d_call j_call clone_size v_call cdr3_aa cdr3_nt
TRBD1 TRBJ1-5 many TRBV7-8 CASSPDRVEQPQHF TGTGCCAGCAGCCCGGACAGGGTTGAGCAGCCCCAGCATTTT
TRBD2 TRBJ2-1 NA TRBV7-2 CASSEQLAVSYNEQFF TGTGCCAGCAGCGAGCAACTAGCGGTATCCTACAATGAGCAGTTCTTC
NA TRBJ2-5 NA TRBV3-1/TRBV3-2 CASIYRVSRFYQETQYF TGTGCCAGCATCTACAGGGTTTCGAGGTTTTACCAAGAGACCCAGTACTTC
NA TRBJ2-5 NA TRBV7-2 CASSFNVQETQYF TGTGCCAGCAGCTTTAATGTCCAAGAGACCCAGTACTTC
NA TRBJ2-6 NA TRBV28 CASRREDGYSGANVLTF TGTGCCAGCAGGAGGGAAGACGGTTACTCTGGGGCCAACGTCCTGACTTTC
NA TRBJ1-2 NA TRBV19 CASSPDRSYGYTF TGTGCCAGTAGTCCGGACAGATCCTATGGCTACACCTTC
TRBD2 TRBJ2-1 NA TRBV4-3 CASSQQAGGPHEQFF TGCGCCAGCAGCCAACAAGCGGGAGGGCCACATGAGCAGTTCTTC
NA TRBJ1-6 NA TRBV3-1/TRBV3-2 CASRDWVDSPLHF TGTGCCAGCAGGGACTGGGTTGATTCACCCCTCCACTTT
NA TRBJ2-3 NA TRBV24-1 CATSGWQGTDTQYF TGTGCCACCAGTGGGTGGCAGGGCACAGATACGCAGTATTTT
TRBD1 TRBJ1-1 NA TRBV19 CASSPRQGRSEAFF TGTGCCAGTAGTCCAAGACAGGGGCGAAGTGAAGCTTTCTTT
TRBD1 TRBJ2-5 few TRBV18 CASSRQGARETQYF TGTGCCAGCTCTCGACAGGGGGCAAGAGAGACCCAGTACTTC
TRBD2 TRBJ2-1 NA TRBV5-4 CASSTPSGSYNEQFF TGTGCCAGCAGCACCCCTAGCGGGAGCTACAATGAGCAGTTCTTC
NA TRBJ2-2 NA TRBV29-1 CSVAGGANTGELFF TGCAGCGTTGCGGGGGGCGCGAACACCGGGGAGCTGTTTTTT
TRBD1 TRBJ2-1 NA TRBV7-2 CASSVRQGRNEQFF TGTGCCAGCAGCGTAAGACAGGGAAGGAATGAGCAGTTCTTC
TRBD2 TRBJ2-7 NA TRBV10-3 CAISDGRTSPYEQYF TGTGCCATCAGTGACGGGAGGACTAGCCCCTACGAGCAGTACTTC
NA TRBJ2-7 once TRBV6-6 CASSYPTGSVDEQYF TGTGCCAGCAGTTATCCAACAGGGTCGGTAGACGAGCAGTACTTC
NA TRBJ2-1 NA TRBV3-1/TRBV3-2 CASSSNNEQFF TGTGCCAGCAGCTCAAACAATGAGCAGTTCTTC
TRBD2 TRBJ2-6 NA TRBV28 CASSLREGLSSGANVLTF TGTGCCAGCAGTTTAAGGGAGGGGTTAAGCTCTGGGGCCAACGTCCTGACTTTC
TRBD1 TRBJ2-2 NA TRBV18 CASSPDRARTGELFF TGTGCCAGCTCCCCGGACAGGGCAAGAACCGGGGAGCTGTTTTTT
NA TRBJ2-4 NA TRBV7-3 CASSLTQAGIQYF TGTGCCAGCAGCTTAACTCAGGCCGGCATTCAGTACTTC
TRBD2 TRBJ2-5 NA TRBV5-6 CASTRGGQGQETQYF TGTGCCAGCACCCGGGGAGGGCAGGGCCAAGAGACCCAGTACTTC
NA TRBJ2-6 many TRBV7-2 CASSLGASSGANVLTF TGTGCCAGCAGCTTAGGTGCGAGCTCTGGGGCCAACGTCCTGACTTTC
TRBD2 TRBJ2-7 NA TRBV7-2 CASSLASGRSDEQYF TGTGCCAGCAGCTTAGCTAGCGGGAGGTCGGACGAGCAGTACTTC
TRBD2 TRBJ2-7 NA TRBV5-1 CASSLVSGRAYEQYF TGCGCCAGCAGCTTGGTTAGCGGGAGAGCCTACGAGCAGTACTTC
NA TRBJ1-6 NA TRBV4-2 CASSQDGADSPLHF TGTGCCAGCAGCCAAGATGGGGCCGATTCACCCCTCCACTTT
NA TRBJ2-7 NA TRBV20-1 CSASGGRSYEQYF TGCAGTGCTAGTGGGGGGAGGTCCTACGAGCAGTACTTC
TRBD1 TRBJ2-7 NA TRBV9 CASSPRRTGVFEQYF TGTGCCAGCAGCCCTCGAAGGACAGGTGTTTTTGAGCAGTACTTC
NA TRBJ2-5 NA TRBV19 CASSIQGHQETQYF TGTGCCAGTAGTATACAGGGGCACCAAGAGACCCAGTACTTC
TRBD1 TRBJ1-6 NA TRBV7-2 CASSLSGTGNSPLHF TGTGCCAGCAGCTTAAGCGGGACAGGAAATTCACCCCTCCACTTT